Listed below are T cell receptor beta chains from one sample, sequenced in a study of CD8 T cells in ankylosing spondylitis. MiXCR was run by TCRdb on the 5' RACE reads, yielding one entry per CDR3 protein. Among more than 150,000 distinct CDR3 sequences listed, roughly 13% were seen once. The specimen was blood, either unsorted or a sorted T cell fraction (not recorded which). The source of these receptors is a female donor with ankylosing spondylitis or in good health (not recorded which). CDR3s include the opening cysteine and the closing phenylalanine or tryptophan. Fields, in order: J gene, clone size, V gene, D gene, CDR3 protein, CDR3 DNA. A D gene is named only where the DNA matches it firmly. Clone size is stated in some rows and not others, as once, few, many or a class when expanded.

TRBJ1-1	many	TRBV7-6	TRBD1	CASTLGGGGMNTEAFF	TGTGCCAGCACTTTAGGGGGAGGGGGCATGAACACTGAAGCTTTCTTT
TRBJ1-4	.	TRBV7-8	.	CASSLEVIPEKLFF	TGTGCCAGCAGCTTAGAGGTCATCCCTGAAAAACTGTTTTTT
TRBJ1-1	.	TRBV7-3	TRBD1	CASTLDRVNEAFF	TGTGCCAGCACCTTAGACAGGGTGAATGAAGCTTTCTTT
TRBJ1-1	many	TRBV28	.	CASSSGWTEAFF	TGTGCCAGCAGTTCAGGGTGGACTGAAGCTTTCTTT
TRBJ1-1	.	TRBV7-3	.	CASSTDGWRSTEAFF	TGTGCCAGCAGCACGGACGGATGGAGAAGCACTGAAGCTTTCTTT
TRBJ2-2	.	TRBV7-2	.	CASTPGANTGELFF	TGTGCCAGCACCCCGGGAGCGAACACCGGGGAGCTGTTTTTT
TRBJ2-1	many	TRBV5-1	TRBD2	CASSVTSGTLNEQFF	TGCGCCAGCAGCGTGACTAGCGGGACCTTGAATGAGCAGTTCTTC
TRBJ2-1	.	TRBV30	.	CAWSGNNEQFF	TGTGCCTGGAGTGGAAACAATGAGCAGTTCTTC
TRBJ2-2	.	TRBV3-1	.	CASSPLMASSRAGELFF	TGTGCCAGCAGCCCCTTGATGGCTAGCAGCAGGGCCGGGGAGCTGTTTTTT
TRBJ2-2	.	TRBV30	TRBD1	CAWSVLGQGAGELFF	TGTGCCTGGAGTGTACTGGGACAGGGGGCCGGGGAGCTGTTTTTT
TRBJ1-1	few	TRBV5-1	TRBD1	CASSAGQGNAMNTEAFF	TGCGCCAGCAGCGCGGGACAGGGGAATGCCATGAACACTGAAGCTTTCTTT
TRBJ1-1	many	TRBV4-3	TRBD1	CASSQGQGFLGTEAFF	TGCGCCAGCAGCCAGGGACAGGGGTTTCTGGGGACTGAAGCTTTCTTT
TRBJ2-5	many	TRBV9	TRBD1	CASSVEGQGQTQYF	TGTGCCAGCAGCGTAGAGGGACAGGGACAGACCCAGTACTTC
TRBJ1-5	few	TRBV20-1	.	CSARDRGRGNSNQPQHF	TGCAGTGCTAGAGATCGGGGCCGGGGAAATAGCAATCAGCCCCAGCATTTT
TRBJ2-5	few	TRBV11-1	.	CASSFSRLETQYF	TGTGCCAGCAGCTTCTCGCGGCTAGAGACCCAGTACTTC
TRBJ2-3	many	TRBV3-1	TRBD1	CASSQGWTGTTDTQYF	TGTGCCAGCAGCCAAGGTTGGACAGGGACCACAGATACGCAGTATTTT
TRBJ2-1	few	TRBV24-1	.	CATTGSTGEQFF	TGTGCCACCACCGGGTCCACGGGGGAGCAGTTCTTC
TRBJ2-3	many	TRBV10-3	TRBD2	CAISDWASPLAGGPADTQYF	TGTGCCATCAGTGATTGGGCATCACCACTAGCGGGAGGGCCCGCAGATACGCAGTATTTT
TRBJ1-5	.	TRBV12-3/TRBV12-4	.	CASSSLGGVGGNQPQHF	TGTGCCAGCAGTTCTCTTGGCGGGGTTGGGGGCAATCAGCCCCAGCATTTT
TRBJ1-2	many	TRBV7-3	.	CASSPTGGLNYGYTF	TGTGCCAGCAGCCCTACCGGGGGACTCAACTATGGCTACACCTTC
TRBJ2-7	.	TRBV5-5	.	CASSRLTSSYEQYF	TGTGCCAGCAGCCGCCTAACAAGTTCCTACGAGCAGTACTTC
TRBJ2-3	.	TRBV6-2/TRBV6-3	.	CASTPVGARTDTQYF	TGTGCCAGCACCCCGGTTGGAGCCCGCACAGATACGCAGTATTTT
TRBJ2-7	many	TRBV5-1	TRBD1	CASSKQGALGEQYF	TGCGCCAGCAGCAAACAGGGGGCGCTGGGTGAGCAGTACTTC
TRBJ2-7	.	TRBV7-2	TRBD2	CASSLASGRYYEQYF	TGTGCCAGCAGCTTAGCTAGCGGGAGATATTACGAGCAGTACTTC
TRBJ2-1	few	TRBV20-1	TRBD2	CSAGTSFDNEQFF	TGCAGTGCCGGGACTAGCTTCGACAATGAGCAGTTCTTC
TRBJ2-2	many	TRBV13	TRBD2	CASSPAIGLAATGELFF	TGTGCCAGCAGCCCAGCGATAGGACTAGCGGCCACCGGGGAGCTGTTTTTT
TRBJ2-1	.	TRBV7-2	.	CVSSPGTFNEQFF	TGTGTCAGCAGCCCAGGGACTTTCAATGAGCAGTTCTTC
TRBJ1-2	many	TRBV21-1	.	CASSTGAPRTGDYGYTF	TGTGCCAGCAGCACAGGAGCGCCCCGTACAGGGGACTATGGCTACACCTTC
TRBJ2-1	.	TRBV20-1	TRBD2	CSAQETFKTSGVLNEQFF	TGCAGTGCTCAAGAAACGTTCAAGACTAGCGGGGTACTAAATGAGCAGTTCTTC
TRBJ2-1	few	TRBV3-1	.	CASSQQYGRGKRNANEQFF	TGTGCCAGCAGCCAACAATACGGGAGAGGAAAACGTAATGCCAATGAGCAGTTCTTC
TRBJ2-1	many	TRBV4-1	TRBD2	CASSPWTSGNEQFF	TGCGCCAGCAGCCCCTGGACTAGCGGGAATGAGCAGTTCTTC
TRBJ2-3	many	TRBV29-1	TRBD2	CSVGKGTSGGGYTQYF	TGCAGCGTTGGGAAGGGGACTAGCGGAGGGGGGTATACGCAGTATTTT
TRBJ1-5	many	TRBV12-3/TRBV12-4	.	CASISGHGFNQPQHF	TGTGCCAGCATTTCGGGCCACGGATTCAATCAGCCCCAGCATTTT
TRBJ2-2	many	TRBV5-4	.	CASSPRSGGELFF	TGTGCCAGCAGCCCCCGGTCTGGCGGGGAGCTGTTTTTT
TRBJ2-5	few	TRBV30	TRBD2	CAWRPGLAGVETQYF	TGTGCCTGGAGACCCGGACTAGCGGGAGTGGAGACCCAGTACTTC
TRBJ2-7	many	TRBV10-3	.	CAISGRRGVLEQYF	TGTGCCATCAGTGGAAGGAGGGGGGTCCTCGAGCAGTACTTC
TRBJ2-7	many	TRBV12-3/TRBV12-4	.	CASSLQGIWEQYF	TGTGCCAGCAGTTTACAGGGGATATGGGAGCAGTACTTC
TRBJ2-5	.	TRBV2	.	CASSEATIQETQYF	TGTGCCAGCAGTGAAGCAACCATCCAAGAGACCCAGTACTTC
TRBJ2-1	many	TRBV10-3	TRBD2	CAISRPGLDYNEQFF	TGTGCCATCAGTAGACCGGGACTAGACTACAATGAGCAGTTCTTC
TRBJ2-1	few	TRBV4-3	.	CASSPQMGGREQFF	TGCGCCAGCAGCCCCCAAATGGGTGGAAGGGAGCAGTTCTTC
TRBJ2-2	many	TRBV24-1	.	CATRDRNTGELFF	TGTGCCACCAGAGACAGGAACACCGGGGAGCTGTTTTTT
TRBJ2-5	.	TRBV18	TRBD1	CASSPVQGGQETQYF	TGTGCCAGCTCACCGGTACAGGGGGGACAAGAGACCCAGTACTTC
TRBJ2-7	many	TRBV2	.	CASSYTGYEQYF	TGTGCCAGCAGCTACACAGGGTACGAGCAGTACTTC
TRBJ1-2	.	TRBV6-1	.	CASSRDLPGNYGYTF	TGTGCCAGCAGTCGTGACCTCCCTGGAAACTATGGCTACACCTTC
TRBJ2-1	many	TRBV7-9	TRBD2	CASSSPLAGTDEQFF	TGTGCCAGCAGCTCCCCGCTAGCGGGAACCGATGAGCAGTTCTTC
TRBJ2-3	.	TRBV10-3	TRBD2	CAISEREGRVDTQYF	TGTGCCATCAGTGAAAGGGAGGGCCGCGTAGATACGCAGTATTTT
TRBJ2-7	.	TRBV12-3/TRBV12-4	TRBD1	CASLGQGVNEQYF	TGTGCCAGCTTGGGACAGGGGGTTAACGAGCAGTACTTC
TRBJ1-2	many	TRBV29-1	TRBD1	CSVWTGGPYGYTF	TGCAGCGTGTGGACAGGGGGTCCCTATGGCTACACCTTC
TRBJ2-1	.	TRBV9	TRBD2	CASSVDGLAGDNEQFF	TGTGCCAGCAGCGTAGACGGGCTAGCGGGAGATAATGAGCAGTTCTTC
TRBJ2-1	few	TRBV5-1	.	CASSLAQGVDEQFF	TGCGCCAGCAGCTTGGCACAGGGTGTTGATGAGCAGTTCTTC
TRBJ1-1	many	TRBV9	.	CASSVAGGRAEAFF	TGTGCCAGCAGCGTAGCGGGGGGAAGGGCTGAAGCTTTCTTT
TRBJ2-1	many	TRBV4-3	.	CASSQVGRGGNEQFF	TGCGCCAGCAGCCAAGTGGGAAGGGGTGGGAATGAGCAGTTCTTC
TRBJ1-5	many	TRBV5-5	.	CASSSARGPQHF	TGTGCCAGCAGCTCGGCGAGGGGGCCCCAGCATTTT
TRBJ2-4	many	TRBV7-2	TRBD2	CASRLDGTTLGRNIQYF	TGTGCCAGCAGACTAGACGGGACTACCCTCGGTCGGAACATTCAGTACTTC
TRBJ2-6	.	TRBV25-1	TRBD1	CASSKGQANSGANVLTF	TGTGCCAGCAGTAAAGGACAGGCGAACTCTGGGGCCAACGTCCTGACTTTC